This is a list of T cell receptor beta chains from one sample in a study of neurological immune-mediated disorders. In TCRdb, the 5' RACE reads were re-called with MiXCR into one record per CDR3 protein. The repertoire holds roughly 25,000 distinct CDR3 sequences, more than 2% seen once, with roughly 2.5% in the top ten. The source material was PBMCs. All receptors come from a woman in her forties or fifties with multiple sclerosis. The CDR3 runs from the conserved cysteine through the conserved F or W. A D gene is named only where the DNA matches it firmly. Rows may omit the clone size; those that give it use once, few, many or a size class.

j_call v_call clone_size d_call cdr3_nt cdr3_aa
TRBJ1-5 TRBV7-8 many TRBD1 TGTGCCAGCAGCGAAGGGACAGCGGTTAATCAGCCCCAGCATTTT CASSEGTAVNQPQHF
TRBJ2-7 TRBV7-9 many . TGTGCCAGCAGCGTCCGATCAGGGCAGTACTTC CASSVRSGQYF
TRBJ2-2 TRBV3-1 medium-sized TRBD2 TGTGCCAGCAGGTGGACTAGCGGGAACACCGGGGAGCTGTTTTTT CASRWTSGNTGELFF
TRBJ1-1 TRBV7-2 many . TGTGCCAGCAGCTTAACTGGGACGACGATGAACACTGAAGCTTTCTTT CASSLTGTTMNTEAFF
TRBJ2-2 TRBV20-1 many . TGCAGTGCTAGGCGGACAGCCTACGGGGAGCTGTTTTTT CSARRTAYGELFF
TRBJ1-5 TRBV19 few . TGTGCCAGTAAGTTGGGGGGAGGCAATCAGCCCCAGCATTTT CASKLGGGNQPQHF
TRBJ2-1 TRBV3-1 many . TGTGCCAGCAGCTCATCGATTGATGAGCAGTTCTTC CASSSSIDEQFF
TRBJ1-6 TRBV5-1 many . TGCGCCAGCAGCTTCCGGGACGGGTATAATTCACCCCTCAACTTT CASSFRDGYNSPLNF
TRBJ2-7 TRBV9 many . TGTGCCAGCAGCTTATTGGGCGACGAGCAGTACTTC CASSLLGDEQYF
TRBJ1-6 TRBV7-3 many TRBD1 TGTGCCAGCAGCGCCTACGGGACAGGGAATTCACCCCTCCACTTT CASSAYGTGNSPLHF
TRBJ2-3 TRBV9 . TRBD2 TGTGCCAGCAGCGGACGACTAGCGGGAGATACGCAGTATTTT CASSGRLAGDTQYF
TRBJ1-5 TRBV7-8 many . TGTGCCAGCAGCTTAGGCGCAGGGAACAATCAGCCCCAGCATTTT CASSLGAGNNQPQHF
TRBJ2-1 TRBV5-1 many TRBD2 TGCGCCAGCAGCTTGGCCCAGACTAGCGGGAGAGGAGAGCAGTTCTTC CASSLAQTSGRGEQFF
TRBJ2-5 TRBV7-7 many . TGTGCTAGCAGCATAGGAAGGACAGTAAGACAAGAGACCCAGTACTTC CASSIGRTVRQETQYF
TRBJ2-7 TRBV20-1 many . TGCAGTGCTTTCGGGACACTTGGCTCCTACGAGCAGTACTTC CSAFGTLGSYEQYF
TRBJ2-3 TRBV20-1 many . TGCAGTGCTAGAGATCCGGGAGCGGGCACAGATACGCAGTATTTT CSARDPGAGTDTQYF
TRBJ1-1 TRBV7-2 . . TGTGCCAGCAGCTTAGCTCTCTCGGAAGCTTTCTTT CASSLALSEAFF
TRBJ1-1 TRBV5-1 medium-sized . TGCGCCAGCAGCCGTGATCGGGGAATGAACACTGAAGCTTTCTTT CASSRDRGMNTEAFF
TRBJ1-1 TRBV5-1 many . TGCGCCAGCAGCTACGGACCCCGGGCTGAAGCTTTCTTT CASSYGPRAEAFF
TRBJ1-1 TRBV6-6 few TRBD1 TGTGCCAGCAGTCGGGACAGGGGAATGGGCACTGAAGCTTTCTTT CASSRDRGMGTEAFF
TRBJ1-5 TRBV20-1 many . TGCAGTGCTACACAGGGAAGGTTCAATCAGCCCCAGCATTTT CSATQGRFNQPQHF
TRBJ2-1 TRBV12-3/TRBV12-4 many TRBD2 TGTGCCAGCACCCCTAGCGGGAGCCGGGATGAGCAGTTCTTC CASTPSGSRDEQFF
TRBJ2-3 TRBV7-2 many . TGTGCCAGCAGCTTAGACGGGGGTACGCAGTATTTT CASSLDGGTQYF
TRBJ2-7 TRBV20-1 many . TGCAGTGCTAGAGTGACAGACGAGCAGTACTTC CSARVTDEQYF
TRBJ2-7 TRBV2 many . TGTGCCAGCATACAAGGGTACGAGCAGTACTTC CASIQGYEQYF
TRBJ2-1 TRBV7-7 . TRBD2 TGTGCTAGCAGTGCCACTAGCGGGAGAGGTCATGAGCAGTTCTTC CASSATSGRGHEQFF
TRBJ1-2 TRBV4-2 many . TGTGCCAGCAGCCAAGAAACAGGAGGTATCGGCTACACCTTC CASSQETGGIGYTF
TRBJ2-2 TRBV15 many . TGTGCCACCAGCAGAGGGTCCAACACCGGGGAGCTGTTTTTT CATSRGSNTGELFF
TRBJ2-1 TRBV29-1 many . TGCTCCTCGGAGGGGAGCAGAACAATGGAGCAGTTCTTC CSSEGSRTMEQFF
TRBJ1-6 TRBV5-1 many TRBD1 TGCGCCAGCAGCATAGACAGGGGTATGAATTCACCCCTCCACTTT CASSIDRGMNSPLHF
TRBJ2-5 TRBV20-1 . . TGCAGTGCTAGAGATCCTGTGGAGATAGGGACCCAGTACTTC CSARDPVEIGTQYF
TRBJ2-7 TRBV10-1 . . TGCGCCTGCCTGTCTCTGAGATACGAGCAGTACTTC CACLSLRYEQYF
TRBJ2-7 TRBV6-5 many . TGTGCCAGCAGTGACCAGACAGACTACGAGCAGTACTTC CASSDQTDYEQYF
TRBJ2-1 TRBV27 many . TGTGCCAGCAGTTCCCCGACAGGTGTAGCGTACTCCTACAATGAGCAGTTCTTC CASSSPTGVAYSYNEQFF
TRBJ2-7 TRBV5-1 medium-sized . TGCGCCAGCAGCTCCGGGACACTACTCTACGAGCAGTACTTC CASSSGTLLYEQYF
TRBJ2-2 TRBV7-2 . TRBD2 TGTGCCAGCAGCTTGACTAGCGGGAGAACCGGGGAGCTGTTTTTT CASSLTSGRTGELFF
TRBJ1-5 TRBV2 . . TGTGCCAGCAGGCTGTATGATAGCAATCAGCCCCAGCATTTT CASRLYDSNQPQHF
TRBJ1-5 TRBV20-1 many . TGCAGTGCCGGGGGGACAAACAATCAGCCCCAGAATTTT CSAGGTNNQPQNF
TRBJ2-7 TRBV20-1 many TRBD2 TGCAGTGCTAGAGTGGCTAGCGGGGCCTACGAGCAGTACTTC CSARVASGAYEQYF
TRBJ1-4 TRBV7-6 many TRBD1 TGTGCCAGCAGCGTCGACAGGGGCTTTAATGAAAAACTGTTTTTT CASSVDRGFNEKLFF
TRBJ2-5 TRBV20-1 many TRBD2 TGCAGTGCTAGTGCGGGACTAGCGGGAGGGCCGGGGACCCAGTACTTC CSASAGLAGGPGTQYF
TRBJ2-1 TRBV20-1 . . TGCAGTGGAGGGGGGCCGTCCTACAATGAGCAGTTCTTC CSGGGPSYNEQFF
TRBJ1-2 TRBV5-1 many . TGCGCCAGCAGGGCAGGGTCCTCCTATGGCTACACCTTC CASRAGSSYGYTF
TRBJ2-2 TRBV7-2 many . TGTGCCAGCAGCCTACTTGGGCCAGCCACCGGGGAGCTGTTTTTT CASSLLGPATGELFF
TRBJ2-3 TRBV5-1 many TRBD2 TGCGCCAGCAGCCCGAAGGGGACTAGCGGATCCCAGAGGGTTACGCAGTATTTT CASSPKGTSGSQRVTQYF
TRBJ1-1 TRBV7-2 few . TGTGCCAGCATCTTAGGGAAGAACACTGAAGCTTTCTTT CASILGKNTEAFF
TRBJ1-4 TRBV2 many . TGTGCCAGCAGACCGGGACACCTTAATGAAGGAAAACTGTTTTTT CASRPGHLNEGKLFF
TRBJ1-3 TRBV6-5 many . TGTGCCAGCAGTTACTCGTCCCCTGACAGGATCTCTGGAAACACCATATATTTT CASSYSSPDRISGNTIYF
TRBJ1-5 TRBV10-3 many . TGTGCCATCAGTGACCGGGAGAATCAGCCCCAGAATTTT CAISDRENQPQNF
TRBJ2-7 TRBV20-1 many . TGCAGTGCTAGAGATAGAAAGGGAAACCTCTACGAGCAGTACTTC CSARDRKGNLYEQYF
TRBJ1-2 TRBV10-3 many . TGTGCCATCTCAGGGAGGAGGTCTGATGGCTACACCTTC CAISGRRSDGYTF
TRBJ2-6 TRBV6-5 many . TGTGCCAGCAGTTTTTTGGGTCCTAGGGGAGCCTCTGGGGCCAACGTCCTGACTTTC CASSFLGPRGASGANVLTF
TRBJ1-1 TRBV20-1 many TRBD1 TGCAGTGCTACCGGGACAGGTCGGGCTTTCTTT CSATGTGRAFF